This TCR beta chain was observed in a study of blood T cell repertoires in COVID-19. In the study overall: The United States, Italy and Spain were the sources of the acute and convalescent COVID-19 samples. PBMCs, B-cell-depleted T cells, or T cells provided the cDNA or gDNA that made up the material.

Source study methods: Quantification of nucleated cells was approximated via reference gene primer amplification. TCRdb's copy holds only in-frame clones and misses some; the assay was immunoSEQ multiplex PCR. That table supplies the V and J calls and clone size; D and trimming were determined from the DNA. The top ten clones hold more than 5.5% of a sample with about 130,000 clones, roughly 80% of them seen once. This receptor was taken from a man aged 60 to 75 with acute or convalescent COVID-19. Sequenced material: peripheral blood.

For the CDR3, the DNA is TGTGCCAGCAGAGACAGGTATAGCAATCAGCCCCAGCATTTT. It encodes CASRDRYSNQPQHF. The chain combines TRBV6-5 with TRBJ1-5; possibly TRBD1 for D (6 bases). CDR1 MNHEY and CDR2 SVGAGI come from the germline V gene. V lost 6 bases and J 0 bases, leaving 9 bases between the germline ends. The CDR3 has 14 residues.